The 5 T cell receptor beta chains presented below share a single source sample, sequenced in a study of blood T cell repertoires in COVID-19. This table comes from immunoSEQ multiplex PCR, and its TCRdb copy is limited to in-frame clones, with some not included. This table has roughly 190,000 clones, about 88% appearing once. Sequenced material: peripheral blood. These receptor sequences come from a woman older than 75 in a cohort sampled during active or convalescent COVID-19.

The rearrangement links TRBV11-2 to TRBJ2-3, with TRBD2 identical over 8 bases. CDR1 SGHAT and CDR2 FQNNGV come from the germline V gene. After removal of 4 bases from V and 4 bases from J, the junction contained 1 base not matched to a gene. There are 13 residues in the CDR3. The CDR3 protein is CASSWRGADTQYF. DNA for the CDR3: TGTGCCAGCAGCTGGCGGGGGGCAGATACGCAGTATTTT.

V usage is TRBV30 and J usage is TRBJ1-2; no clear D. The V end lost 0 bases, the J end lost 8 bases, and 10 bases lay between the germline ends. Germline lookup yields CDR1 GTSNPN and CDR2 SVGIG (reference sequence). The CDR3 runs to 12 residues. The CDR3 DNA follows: TGTGCCTGGAGTGTACGACGGGAGGGCTACACCTTC. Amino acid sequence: CAWSVRREGYTF.

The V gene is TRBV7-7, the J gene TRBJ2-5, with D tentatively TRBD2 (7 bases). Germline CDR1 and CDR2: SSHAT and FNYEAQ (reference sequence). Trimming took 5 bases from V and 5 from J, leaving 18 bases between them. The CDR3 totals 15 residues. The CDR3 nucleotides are TGTGCCAGCAGCCTCGGGGAGGGGGAATGGGAGACCCAGTACTTC. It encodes CASSLGEGEWETQYF.

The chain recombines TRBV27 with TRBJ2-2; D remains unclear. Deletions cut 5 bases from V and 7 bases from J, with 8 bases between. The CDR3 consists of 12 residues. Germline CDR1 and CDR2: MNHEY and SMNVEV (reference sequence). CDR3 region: CASSQMVGELFF. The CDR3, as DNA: TGTGCCAGCAGTCAGATGGTCGGGGAGCTGTTTTTT.

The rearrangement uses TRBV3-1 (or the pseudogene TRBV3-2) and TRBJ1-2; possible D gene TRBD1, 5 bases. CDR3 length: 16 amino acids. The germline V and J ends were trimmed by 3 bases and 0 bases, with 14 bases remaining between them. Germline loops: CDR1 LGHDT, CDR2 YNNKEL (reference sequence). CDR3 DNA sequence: TGTGCCAGCAGCCATGCTGACAGACAGACTAACTATGGCTACACCTTC. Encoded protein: CASSHADRQTNYGYTF.